These 29 T cell receptor beta chains were all obtained from the same sample, sequenced in a study of blood T cell repertoires in COVID-19 (dated by TCRdb to the early 2020s). The library was obtained by the immunoSEQ multiplex PCR assay. TCRdb obtained this table from immuneACCESS and retained in-frame rearrangements with V and J assigned. These tables miss some clones; where compared with another copy, unresolved V genes account for less than half of the shortfall, and the remainder is unexplained. The sample table shows 120,000 to 150,000 clones, and about four fifths are seen once. In total, the top ten clones hold 1.5% to 2% of the sample. The sequenced material came from peripheral blood. The receptors shown here come from a human donor in a cohort sampled during active COVID-19.

This clone was observed a few times. The chain combines TRBV27 with TRBJ2-3, with 7 bases lining up with TRBD2. The CDR3 length is 16 residues. The V gene end was trimmed by 2 bases and the J gene end by 2 bases; junction bases not matched to a gene: 7. Germline-derived CDR1 and CDR2 are MNHEY and SMNVEV (reference sequence). The CDR3 DNA follows: TGTGCCAGCAGTTTACTCTTCGGGAGGCTCACAGATACGCAGTATTTT. Translating it yields CASSLLFGRLTDTQYF.

The V call is TRBV6-5, the J call TRBJ2-2, with D possibly being TRBD2 (6 bases). Trimming cost V 10 bases and J 5 bases, with 17 bases left between them. Looked up from germline, CDR1 is MNHEY and CDR2 is SVGAGI. The CDR3 has 14 amino acids. CDR3 sequence reads: CATQPGLTTGELFF. The CDR3 region has the DNA TGTGCCACCCAACCGGGACTTACGACCGGGGAGCTGTTTTTT.

J is TRBJ2-7 and V is TRBV29-1, with D tentatively TRBD2 (6 bases). CDR1 SQVTM and CDR2 ANQGSEA come from the germline V gene. This CDR3 region has 13 residues. CDR3 coding DNA: TGCAGTGCTTTCCGGTTGGGGGGTCGCGAGCAGTACTTC. It codes for CSAFRLGGREQYF.

The chain combines TRBV7-2 with TRBJ1-6; no firm D call. Germline V CDR1 and CDR2: SGHTA, FQGNSA. This CDR3 has 15 amino acids. V was clipped by 5 bases and J by 2 bases, with 10 bases between them. CDR3 protein: CASSQNSPYNSPLHF. The CDR3 DNA follows: TGTGCCAGCAGCCAAAACAGCCCCTATAATTCACCCCTCCACTTT.

The chain is built from TRBV6-5 and TRBJ2-3, with 8 bases fitting TRBD2. After removal of 6 bases from V and 0 bases from J, the junction contained 5 bases not matched to a gene. This CDR3 is built from 15 residues. Germline CDR1 and CDR2: MNHEY and SVGAGI. The CDR3 DNA is TGTGCCAGCAGGAAAGCGGGAGTAAGCACAGATACGCAGTATTTT. Its protein product is CASRKAGVSTDTQYF.

The chain couples TRBV19 to TRBJ2-6; D ambiguous. CDR3 size: 15 residues. V shed 1 base and J shed 4 bases, with 8 bases lying between them. Germline CDR1 and CDR2: LNHDA and SQIVND (reference sequence). The CDR3 loop is CASSIGGWGANVLTF. In DNA, the CDR3 is TGTGCCAGTAGTATAGGAGGTTGGGGGGCCAACGTCCTGACTTTC.

The chain links TRBV24-1 to TRBJ2-1, with D perhaps TRBD1 (6 bases). Trimming cost V 4 bases and J 2 bases, with 11 bases left between them. This CDR3 contains 15 residues. CDR1 is KGHDR and CDR2 is SFDVKD in the germline V gene. The CDR3 nucleotides are TGTGCCACCAGTGAGTCAGGGGTAGCCTACAATGAGCAGTTCTTC. It encodes CATSESGVAYNEQFF.

In DNA, the CDR3 is TGTGCCAGTAGTATAAGCAGGGACTCAAGCACAGATACGCAGTATTTT. It translates to CASSISRDSSTDTQYF. The V call is TRBV19, the J call TRBJ2-3; D perhaps matches TRBD2 (6 bases). Germline V gene lookup returns CDR1 LNHDA and CDR2 SQIVND (reference sequence). The CDR3 spans 16 residues. Trimming took off 2 bases at V and 0 bases at J, with 12 bases between the two ends.

The rearrangement uses TRBV28 and TRBJ2-7; TRBD2 might be the D (6 bases). Trimming took 5 bases from V and 3 from J, leaving 11 bases between them. Germline CDR1 reads MDHEN; CDR2 reads SYDVKM. CDR3 size: 13 residues. The CDR3 sequence: CASSRGTRYEQYF. The CDR3 DNA is TGTGCCAGCAGTCGGGGGACTCGCTACGAGCAGTACTTC.

This chain joins TRBV19 and TRBJ2-1; 7 bases match TRBD1. CDR1 LNHDA and CDR2 SQIVND come from the germline V gene (reference sequence). The CDR3 consists of 14 residues. V lost 7 bases and J lost 8; bases outside the gene matches: 11. CDR3 bases: TGTGCCAGTAATGGTCGAGACAGGGTGGATGAGCAGTTCTTC. Translated, it gives CASNGRDRVDEQFF. Complete variable domain (other parts from reference TRBV19 and TRBJ2-1): DGGITQSPKYLFRKEGQNVTLSCEQNLNHDAMYWYRQDPGQGLRLIYYSQIVNDFQKGDIAEGYSVSREKKESFPLTVTSAQKNPTAFYLCASNGRDRVDEQFFGPGTRLTVL.

A single count supports this clone. This rearrangement joins TRBV12-3 or TRBV12-4 to TRBJ1-5; possibly TRBD1 for D (5 bases). Trimming took off 3 bases at V and 14 bases at J, with 14 bases between the two ends. This CDR3 has 12 amino acids. The CDR3 nucleotides read TGTGCCAGCAGTTTCCCCGACAGACACAAGCATTTT. This translates into CASSFPDRHKHF.

The rearrangement joins TRBV19 to TRBJ1-1, with 7 bases lining up with TRBD1. The ends lost 4 bases at V and 11 bases at J; junction bases unmatched: 4. Germline V gives CDR1 LNHDA, CDR2 SQIVND (reference sequence). This CDR3 is built from 11 residues. The CDR3 region has the DNA TGTGCCAGTAGTACCAGGGGGGAGGCTTTCTTT. Encoded protein: CASSTRGEAFF.

This clone was found once. The rearrangement links TRBV4-3 to TRBJ2-1; 8 nucleotides line up with TRBD1. CDR1 LGHNA and CDR2 YSLEER come from the germline V gene. There are 21 residues in the CDR3. J was trimmed by 0 bases and V by 3 bases; bases with no gene match: 19. The CDR3 region is CASSQAHRGARTSSSYNEQFF. DNA of the CDR3: TGCGCCAGCAGCCAGGCCCACAGGGGGGCGCGGACCTCAAGCTCCTACAATGAGCAGTTCTTC.

V usage is TRBV4-1 and J usage is TRBJ1-4; weak D call: TRBD1 (5 bases). CDR1 is MGHRA, CDR2 YSYEKL, per germline. The CDR3 extends over 17 amino acids. V lost 1 base, J lost 8 bases, and 20 bases lay in between. CDR3 in amino acids: CASSQGPYMGQPEKLFF. The CDR3 DNA reads TGCGCCAGCAGCCAAGGCCCTTATATGGGGCAACCCGAAAAACTGTTTTTT.

The rearrangement links TRBV29-1 to TRBJ1-1, with D maybe TRBD1 (5 bases). CDR3 length: 11 amino acids. In germline, CDR1 is SQVTM, CDR2 ANQGSEA. Trimming left V 7 bases short and J 4 bases short, with 10 bases between. This CDR3 reads CSAGAITEAFF. DNA of the CDR3: TGCAGCGCTGGGGCCATCACTGAAGCTTTCTTT.

The CDR3 reads CAIGQSDYEQYF. DNA of the CDR3: TGTGCCATAGGACAGAGCGACTACGAGCAGTACTTC. V and J are TRBV28 and TRBJ2-7; perhaps TRBD1 as D (6 bases). Per the germline V gene, CDR1 is MDHEN and CDR2 is SYDVKM. V lost 10 bases and J lost 3, with 13 bases in between. The CDR3 totals 12 residues.

The V and J genes are TRBV30 and TRBJ2-2; possibly TRBD1 for D (5 bases). The CDR3 covers 13 residues. Germline-derived CDR1 and CDR2 are GTSNPN and SVGIG (reference sequence). Trimming pared 8 bases from V and 5 bases from J, leaving 15 bases between. CDR3 sequence (DNA): TGTGCCGTAACAGGTTACATGACCGGGGAGCTGTTTTTT. Translated, it gives CAVTGYMTGELFF.

This chain joins TRBV28 and TRBJ1-5; 7 bases fit TRBD1. After removal of 5 bases from V and 6 bases from J, the junction contained 7 bases not matched to a gene. This CDR3 has 14 amino acids. The V gene's germline CDR1 is MDHEN and CDR2 SYDVKM. Here the CDR3 reads CASSQTGNGQPQHF. The CDR3 DNA is TGTGCCAGCAGTCAGACAGGGAATGGTCAGCCCCAGCATTTT.

V usage is TRBV7-3 and J usage is TRBJ2-1; TRBD2 matches 15 bases. Per the germline V gene, CDR1 is SGHTA and CDR2 is FQGTGA. The J segment lost 1 base and the V segment lost 1 base, leaving 17 bases of the junction unmatched. The CDR3 loop spans 23 amino acids. The CDR3 region is CASSLSSLGLAGGSQHSYNEQFF. The CDR3 bases are TGTGCCAGCAGCTTAAGCTCTCTCGGACTAGCGGGAGGGTCCCAGCATTCCTACAATGAGCAGTTCTTC.

The chain employs TRBV6-5 and TRBJ2-1; D is ambiguous. This CDR3 comprises 13 residues. V lost 0 bases and J lost 10, with 10 bases in between. In germline, CDR1 is MNHEY, CDR2 SVGAGI. CDR3 in DNA: TGTGCCAGCAGTTACTCCCATTCTGAGGAGCAGTTCTTC. This encodes CASSYSHSEEQFF.

This chain uses TRBV27 with TRBJ2-5; D is ambiguous. V lost 4 bases to trimming and J lost 1 base, with 10 bases between them. CDR3 size: 14 residues. Germline V gives CDR1 MNHEY, CDR2 SMNVEV (reference sequence). CDR3 coding DNA: TGTGCCAGCAGTTCAACCGGGTTCCAAGAGACCCAGTACTTC. Translation: CASSSTGFQETQYF.

V usage is TRBV11-2 and J usage is TRBJ2-1, with TRBD2 matching over 9 bases. V was pared by 8 bases and J by 9 bases, with 11 bases of the junction left unmatched. CDR1 and CDR2 (germline): SGHAT, FQNNGV. This CDR3 region has 14 residues. The CDR3: CASGSAGGPREQFF. The CDR3 nucleotides read TGTGCCAGCGGGTCCGCGGGAGGGCCTCGTGAGCAGTTCTTC.

The chain uses TRBV14 and TRBJ1-2; unclear D gene. The V gene lost 1 base and the J gene lost 3 bases, with 18 bases spanning the gap. The germline CDR1 and CDR2 sequences are SGHDN and FVKESK. This CDR3 spans 17 amino acids. The CDR3 sequence is CASSQVRLFAQDYGYTF. For the CDR3, the DNA is TGTGCCAGCAGCCAAGTCCGACTGTTCGCCCAAGACTATGGCTACACCTTC.

This clone showed up just a few times. The genes are TRBV9 and TRBJ1-2, with unresolved D. The ends were cut back, 4 bases at V and 7 bases at J, with 20 bases in the middle. This CDR3 has 15 amino acids. Germline CDR1 and CDR2: SGDLS and YYNGEE. The CDR3 DNA follows: TGTGCCAGCAGCACCCGGGGAGCTGAGCGACTTGGCTACACCTTC. This sequence encodes CASSTRGAERLGYTF.

The J gene is TRBJ1-2, the V gene TRBV4-1, with 7 bases matching TRBD1. The CDR3 consists of 13 residues. The germline CDR1 and CDR2 sequences are MGHRA and YSYEKL. The V and J ends lost 4 bases and 2 bases, in that order; junction bases with no gene match: 1. The CDR3 nucleotides are TGCGCCAGCAGCCTACAGGGGAACTATGGCTACACCTTC. Translated: CASSLQGNYGYTF.

The chain uses TRBV19 and TRBJ2-1; 7 bases map to TRBD2. CDR3 length equals 12 residues. V shed 9 bases and J 4 bases; nucleotides not matched to a gene: 3. Germline V gives CDR1 LNHDA, CDR2 SQIVND (reference sequence). The CDR3 coding sequence is TGTGCCAGCCAGGGAGGGTACAATGAGCAGTTCTTC. Translation: CASQGGYNEQFF.

V usage is TRBV7-3 and J usage is TRBJ2-3; 7 nucleotides agree with TRBD1. CDR3 length equals 14 residues. The V segment lost 3 bases and the J segment 4 bases; nucleotides outside the gene matches: 4. Germline values: CDR1 SGHTA, CDR2 FQGTGA. CDR3 amino acids: CASSFEGAADTQYF. The CDR3 DNA is TGTGCCAGCAGCTTTGAGGGGGCAGCAGATACGCAGTATTTT.

The chain is built from TRBV28 and TRBJ2-1, with TRBD1 matching over 10 bases. The germline V gene has CDR1 MDHEN and CDR2 SYDVKM. V trimming: 6 bases; J trimming: 9 bases; junction bases outside the gene matches: 5. This CDR3 has 13 residues. The CDR3 bases are TGTGCCAGCAGACGGGACAGGGGTGGTGAGCAGTTCTTC. Translating gives CASRRDRGGEQFF.

This chain connects TRBV27 to TRBJ2-7, with a tentative D call TRBD1 (5 bases). This CDR3 spans 13 amino acids. The germline V gene has CDR1 MNHEY and CDR2 SMNVEV (reference sequence). V was shortened by 5 bases and J by 6 bases, with 14 bases between the two germline ends. The CDR3 here is CASSLRRVGEQYF. CDR3 bases: TGTGCCAGCAGTCTTCGCAGGGTTGGCGAGCAGTACTTC.